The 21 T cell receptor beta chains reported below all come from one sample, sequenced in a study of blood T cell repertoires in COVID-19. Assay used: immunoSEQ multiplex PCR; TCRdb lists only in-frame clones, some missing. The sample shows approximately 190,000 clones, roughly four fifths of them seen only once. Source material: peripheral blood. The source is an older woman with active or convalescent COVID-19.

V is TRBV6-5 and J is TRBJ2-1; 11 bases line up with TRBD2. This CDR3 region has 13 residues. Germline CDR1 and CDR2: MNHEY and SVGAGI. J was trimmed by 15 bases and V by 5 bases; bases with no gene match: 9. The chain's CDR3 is CASSLVAGGPRFF. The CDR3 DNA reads TGTGCCAGCAGTCTAGTAGCGGGAGGGCCTCGGTTCTTC.

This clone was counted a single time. The CDR3 region has the DNA TGTGCCAGCAGTACCCCTCGCGGGTCCAGAACTAATGAAAAACTGTTTTTT. Translation: CASSTPRGSRTNEKLFF. The chain has TRBV28 and TRBJ1-4; D is ambiguous. Germline V gene sequence: CDR1 MDHEN, CDR2 SYDVKM. The CDR3 totals 17 residues. V was clipped by 5 bases and J by 1 base, with 17 bases between them.

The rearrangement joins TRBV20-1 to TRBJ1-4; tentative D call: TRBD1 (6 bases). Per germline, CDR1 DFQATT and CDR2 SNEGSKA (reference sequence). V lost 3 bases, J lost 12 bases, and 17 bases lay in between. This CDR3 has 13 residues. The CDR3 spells CSASRQAEGELFF. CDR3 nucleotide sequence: TGCAGTGCTAGTAGGCAGGCCGAGGGGGAACTGTTTTTT.

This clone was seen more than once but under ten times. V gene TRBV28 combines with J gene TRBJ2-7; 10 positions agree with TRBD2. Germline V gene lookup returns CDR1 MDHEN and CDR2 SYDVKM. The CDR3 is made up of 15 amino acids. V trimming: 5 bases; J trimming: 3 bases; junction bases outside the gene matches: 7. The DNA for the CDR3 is TGTGCCAGCAGTGGGCTAGCGGGAGTGGGCTACGAGCAGTACTTC. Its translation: CASSGLAGVGYEQYF.

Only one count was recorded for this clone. The CDR3 sequence is CASFPGLAGGLETQYF. The CDR3 DNA follows: TGTGCCAGTTTTCCGGGGCTAGCGGGAGGTTTGGAGACCCAGTACTTC. The chain links TRBV9 to TRBJ2-5; TRBD2 matches 11 bases. The germline CDR1 and CDR2 sequences are SGDLS and YYNGEE. The V segment lost 8 bases and the J segment 5 bases; nucleotides outside the gene matches: 14. The CDR3 loop spans 16 amino acids.

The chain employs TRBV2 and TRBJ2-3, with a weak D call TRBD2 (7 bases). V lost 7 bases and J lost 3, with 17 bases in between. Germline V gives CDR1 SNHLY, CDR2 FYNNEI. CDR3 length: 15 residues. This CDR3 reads CASIVGGLATDTQYF. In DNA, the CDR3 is TGTGCCAGCATAGTCGGGGGGCTTGCGACAGATACGCAGTATTTT.

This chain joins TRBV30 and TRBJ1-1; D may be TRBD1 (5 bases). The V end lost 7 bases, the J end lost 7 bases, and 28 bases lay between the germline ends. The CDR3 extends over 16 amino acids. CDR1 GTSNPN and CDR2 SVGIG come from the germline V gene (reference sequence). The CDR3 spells CALQALTAMGSNEAFF. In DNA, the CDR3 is TGTGCCTTACAGGCCCTTACCGCCATGGGGTCAAATGAAGCTTTCTTT.

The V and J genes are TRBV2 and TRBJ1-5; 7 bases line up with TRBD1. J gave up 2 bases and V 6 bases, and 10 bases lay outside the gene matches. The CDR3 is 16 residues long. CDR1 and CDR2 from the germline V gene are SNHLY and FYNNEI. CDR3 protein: CASSLRTGAGNQPQHF. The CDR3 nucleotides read TGTGCCAGCAGCCTACGTACAGGGGCCGGCAATCAGCCCCAGCATTTT.

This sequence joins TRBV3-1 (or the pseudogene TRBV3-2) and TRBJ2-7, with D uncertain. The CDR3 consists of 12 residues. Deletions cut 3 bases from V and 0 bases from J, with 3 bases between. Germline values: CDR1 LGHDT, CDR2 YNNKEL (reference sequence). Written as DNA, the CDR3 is TGTGCCAGCAGCCACTTCTCCTACGAGCAGTACTTC. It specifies CASSHFSYEQYF.

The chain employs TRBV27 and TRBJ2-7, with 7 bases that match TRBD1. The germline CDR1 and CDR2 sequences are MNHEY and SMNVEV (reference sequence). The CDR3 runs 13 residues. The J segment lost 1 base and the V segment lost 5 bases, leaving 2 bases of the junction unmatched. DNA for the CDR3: TGTGCCAGCAGTCTGGGACAGTCCTACGAGCAGTACTTC. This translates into CASSLGQSYEQYF.

The CDR3 reads CASSRGTGANTEAFF. The CDR3 nucleotides read TGTGCCAGCTCACGGGGGACAGGGGCGAACACTGAAGCTTTCTTT. The V and J genes are TRBV18 and TRBJ1-1; 10 bases align to TRBD1. The CDR3 runs to 15 residues. Germline V lookup: CDR1 KGHSH, CDR2 LQKENI. J gave up 1 base and V 4 bases, and 3 bases lay outside the gene matches.

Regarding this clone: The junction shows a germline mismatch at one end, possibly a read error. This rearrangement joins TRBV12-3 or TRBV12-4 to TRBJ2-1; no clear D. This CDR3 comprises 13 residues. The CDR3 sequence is CASSLVSDNEQFF. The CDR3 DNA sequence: TGTGCCAGCAGTTTAGTCTCCGACAATGAGCAGTTCTTC.

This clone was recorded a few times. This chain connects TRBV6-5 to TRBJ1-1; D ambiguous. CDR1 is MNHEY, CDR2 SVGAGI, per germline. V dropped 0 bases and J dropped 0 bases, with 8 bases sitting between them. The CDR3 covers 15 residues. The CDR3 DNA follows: TGTGCCAGCAGTTACTCGAGGCAGATGAACACTGAAGCTTTCTTT. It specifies CASSYSRQMNTEAFF.

The CDR3 region is CASSLFGTGESPLHF. The DNA of the CDR3 is TGTGCCAGCAGCTTGTTCGGGACAGGGGAGTCACCCCTCCACTTT. This chain connects TRBV5-6 to TRBJ1-6; 10 bases line up with TRBD1. Unmatched junction bases numbered 5, after V lost 1 base and J lost 10 bases. The CDR3 consists of 15 residues. Germline V CDR1 and CDR2: SGHDT, YYEEEE.

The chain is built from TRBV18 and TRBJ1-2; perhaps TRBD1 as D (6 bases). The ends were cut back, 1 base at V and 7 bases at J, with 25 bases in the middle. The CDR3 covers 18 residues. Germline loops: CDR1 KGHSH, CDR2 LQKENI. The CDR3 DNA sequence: TGTGCCAGCTCACCACTCCTCGGGGGGCAGGGCGTGTTTGGTGGCTACACCTTC. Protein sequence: CASSPLLGGQGVFGGYTF.

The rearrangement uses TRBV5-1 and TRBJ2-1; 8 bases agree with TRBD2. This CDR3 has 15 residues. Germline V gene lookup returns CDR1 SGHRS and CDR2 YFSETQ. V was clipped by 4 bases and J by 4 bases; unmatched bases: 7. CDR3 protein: CASSRGGFLYNEQFF. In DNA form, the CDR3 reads TGCGCCAGCAGCCGCGGGGGGTTCCTTTACAATGAGCAGTTCTTC. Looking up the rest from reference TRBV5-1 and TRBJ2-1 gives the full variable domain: KAGVTQTPRYLIKTRGQQVTLSCSPISGHRSVSWYQQTPGQGLQFLFEYFSETQRNKGNFPGRFSGRQFSNSRSEMNVSTLELGDSALYLCASSRGGFLYNEQFFGPGTRLTVL.

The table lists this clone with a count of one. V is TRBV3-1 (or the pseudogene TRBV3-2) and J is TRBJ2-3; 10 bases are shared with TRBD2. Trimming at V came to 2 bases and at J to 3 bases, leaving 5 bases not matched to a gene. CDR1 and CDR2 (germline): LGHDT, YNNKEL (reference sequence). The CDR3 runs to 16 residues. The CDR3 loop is CASSQRPSGRTDTQYF. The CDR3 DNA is TGTGCCAGCAGCCAACGTCCTAGCGGGAGAACAGATACGCAGTATTTT.

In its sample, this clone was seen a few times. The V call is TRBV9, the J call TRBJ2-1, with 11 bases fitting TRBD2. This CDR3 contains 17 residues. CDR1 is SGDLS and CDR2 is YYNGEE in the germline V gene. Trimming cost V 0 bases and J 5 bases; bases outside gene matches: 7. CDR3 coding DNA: TGTGCCAGCAGCGTAGTCGGTAGCGGGAGGGCCAACAATGAGCAGTTCTTC. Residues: CASSVVGSGRANNEQFF.

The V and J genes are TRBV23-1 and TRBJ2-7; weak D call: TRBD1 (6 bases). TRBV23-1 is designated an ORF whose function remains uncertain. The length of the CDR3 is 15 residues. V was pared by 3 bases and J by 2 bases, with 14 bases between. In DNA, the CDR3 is TGCGCCAGCAGTCAGGGGGCGATCCTAACCTACGAGCAGTACTTC. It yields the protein CASSQGAILTYEQYF.

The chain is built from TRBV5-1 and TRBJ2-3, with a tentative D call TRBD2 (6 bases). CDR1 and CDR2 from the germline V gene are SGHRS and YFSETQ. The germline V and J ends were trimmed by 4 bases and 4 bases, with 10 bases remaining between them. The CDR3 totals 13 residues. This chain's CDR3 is CASSRTTADTQYF. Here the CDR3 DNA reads TGCGCCAGCAGCCGGACTACGGCAGATACGCAGTATTTT.

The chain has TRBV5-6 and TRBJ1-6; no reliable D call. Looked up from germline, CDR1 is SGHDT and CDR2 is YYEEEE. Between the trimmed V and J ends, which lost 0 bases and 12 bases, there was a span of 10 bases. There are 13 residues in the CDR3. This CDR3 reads CASSLGHPGPLHF. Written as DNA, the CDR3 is TGTGCCAGCAGCTTGGGACATCCAGGACCCCTCCACTTT.